This T cell receptor (beta chain) came from a study of T cells in Graves' hyperthyroidism and ophthalmopathy. Looking at the study overall: Peripheral blood collection took place at initial diagnosis, before any treatment.

This CDR3 has 15 residues. V shed 5 bases and J shed 0 bases, with 13 bases lying between them. The V gene's germline CDR1 is SEHNR and CDR2 FQNEAQ (reference sequence). Subjects aged 18 to 65 presented with newly diagnosed hyperthyroidism of less than 2 months' duration. Study observations and caveats: Most thyroid clonotypes with frequency above 0.001 were detected in blood.

With regard to this clonotype: Antigen specificity is unknown.

Amplified TCR beta CDR3 regions came from RNA transcripts. The HTBI primer set was used in a first-round RT-PCR of the TCR CDR3. TCRdb reprocessed the multiplex PCR reads with MiXCR, giving one entry per CDR3 protein. The sample has about 400,000 distinct CDR3 sequences, over 10% seen once. The sequence came from a woman between 18 and 29 years old with Graves' hyperthyroidism. The chain combines TRBV7-9 with TRBJ1-1, with D possibly TRBD1 on 5 matching bases. Specimen: blood. This chain's CDR3 is CASSHRDGLNTEAFF. CDR3 DNA: TGTGCCAGCAGCCACCGGGACGGTTTGAACACTGAAGCTTTCTTT.